These 20 T cell receptor beta chains were all obtained from the same sample, sequenced in a study of blood T cell repertoires in COVID-19. The data were produced by immunoSEQ multiplex PCR, yet TCRdb's version contains in-frame clones alone and is incomplete. The sample includes a few hundred thousand clones, more than 75% of them seen just once. Sequenced input: peripheral blood. These receptors originate from a woman between 45 and 65 years old with acute or convalescent COVID-19.

This clone appeared once. V gene TRBV24-1 combines with J gene TRBJ2-3; 10 nucleotides agree with TRBD2. The germline V gene has CDR1 KGHDR and CDR2 SFDVKD. This CDR3 has 15 residues. Germline trimming cut 6 bases from V and 2 bases from J; bases unmatched to any gene: 4. The CDR3 is CATSRTSGNTDTQYF. The CDR3 DNA reads as TGTGCCACCAGTAGAACTAGCGGGAACACAGATACGCAGTATTTT.

The chain recombines TRBV5-6 with TRBJ2-1; 14 bases fit TRBD2. The V and J ends lost 6 bases and 10 bases, in that order; junction bases with no gene match: 9. This CDR3 region has 15 residues. CDR1 and CDR2 from the germline V gene are SGHDT and YYEEEE. The CDR3 here is CASTTPGLAGDEQFF. DNA for the CDR3: TGTGCCAGCACCACTCCGGGACTAGCGGGAGACGAGCAGTTCTTC.

This clone was counted once. V is TRBV29-1 and J is TRBJ1-1; D perhaps matches TRBD1 (5 bases). The CDR3 runs to 15 residues. Between the trimmed V and J ends, which lost 7 bases and 2 bases, there was a span of 20 bases. CDR1 is SQVTM, CDR2 ANQGSEA, per germline. The CDR3 reads CSALGGESVNTEAFF. The DNA of the CDR3 is TGCAGCGCCTTGGGAGGGGAGTCGGTCAACACTGAAGCTTTCTTT.

This rearrangement joins TRBV10-1 to TRBJ2-5; perhaps TRBD2 as D (6 bases). The germline V and J ends were trimmed by 11 bases and 5 bases, with 12 bases remaining between them. CDR1 and CDR2 (germline): WNHNN, SYGVQD (reference sequence). The CDR3 sequence is 11 residues long. The CDR3 reads CACGDRETQYF. Here the CDR3 DNA reads TGCGCCTGCGGGGATCGGGAGACCCAGTACTTC.

This chain joins TRBV28 and TRBJ2-1, with TRBD2 as a possible D gene (6 bases). The V and J ends lost 2 bases and 8 bases respectively, with 7 bases between them. This CDR3 region has 12 residues. The germline V gene encodes CDR1 MDHEN and CDR2 SYDVKM. For the CDR3, the DNA is TGTGCCAGCAGTTTAAGGGACTATGAGCAGTTCTTC. This codes for CASSLRDYEQFF.

In the case of this clone: The same CDR3 can be traced to other DNA sequences in this sample. J is TRBJ2-7 and V is TRBV28, with a weak D call TRBD2 (5 bases). The ends were cut back, 2 bases at V and 1 base at J, with 6 bases in the middle. The CDR3 consists of 13 residues. CDR1 is MDHEN, CDR2 SYDVKM, per germline. CDR3 nucleotides: TGTGCCAGCAGTTTACGGGGTTCCTACGAGCAGTACTTC. Translation gives CASSLRGSYEQYF.

This sequence joins TRBV7-2 and TRBJ2-7; 12 bases match TRBD2. The CDR3 sequence is 15 residues long. V was pared by 3 bases and J by 2 bases, with 2 bases of the junction left unmatched. Germline V lookup: CDR1 SGHTA, CDR2 FQGNSA. For the CDR3, the DNA is TGTGCCAGCAGCTTCCTAGCGGGAGGGCCCTACGAGCAGTACTTC. Its protein product is CASSFLAGGPYEQYF. The full variable domain, in which reference TRBV7-2 and TRBJ2-7 provide the parts outside the CDR3, is GAGVSQSPSNKVTEKGKDVELRCDPISGHTALYWYRQSLGQGLEFLIYFQGNSAPDKSGLPSDRFSAERTGGSVSTLTIQRTQQEDSAVYLCASSFLAGGPYEQYFGPGTRLTVT.

The chain employs TRBV7-7 and TRBJ2-7, with 10 bases identical to TRBD1. Trimming removed 5 bases from V and 2 bases from J; junction bases left unmatched: 3. Germline CDR1 and CDR2: SSHAT and FNYEAQ (reference sequence). This CDR3 is 14 amino acids long. The CDR3, as DNA: TGTGCCAGCAGCCCCGGGACAGGGGCCTACGAGCAGTACTTC. As protein: CASSPGTGAYEQYF.

CDR3 sequence: CASSSQTSVNEQFF. As DNA, the CDR3 is TGCGCCAGCAGCTCCCAGACTAGCGTGAATGAGCAGTTCTTC. The chain uses TRBV5-1 and TRBJ2-1, with 8 bases lining up with TRBD2. V shed 3 bases, J shed 7 bases, and the junction held 6 bases outside the gene matches. CDR1 is SGHRS, CDR2 YFSETQ, per germline. The CDR3 runs 14 residues.

V gene TRBV21-1 combines with J gene TRBJ1-4; no DNA check was done on the table's D call, TRBD1. TRBV21-1 is termed a pseudogene. This CDR3 comprises 14 residues. CDR3 amino acids: CASSKGAYDEKLFF. The CDR3 DNA is TGTGCCAGCAGCAAAGGGGCATATGATGAAAAACTGTTTTTT.

The chain carries TRBV25-1 and TRBJ2-5; a weak D match, TRBD2 (7 bases). With 8 bases removed from V and 3 bases from J, the gap between germline ends came to 10 bases. CDR3 length: 12 amino acids. The germline V gene has CDR1 MGHDK and CDR2 SYGVNS. The CDR3 loop is CASGRGEETQYF. The CDR3 DNA is TGTGCCAGCGGGAGGGGGGAAGAGACCCAGTACTTC. Supplemented by reference TRBV25-1 and TRBJ2-5, the full variable domain reads EADIYQTPRYLVIGTGKKITLECSQTMGHDKMYWYQQDPGMELHLIHYSYGVNSTEKGDLSSESTVSRIRTEHFPLTLESARPSHTSQYLCASGRGEETQYFGPGTRLLVL.

The V and J genes are TRBV30 and TRBJ1-5, with TRBD1 as a possible D gene (6 bases). Per germline, CDR1 GTSNPN and CDR2 SVGIG (reference sequence). Trimming stripped 1 base from V and 5 bases from J, with 18 bases between. There are 16 residues in the CDR3. CDR3 coding DNA: TGTGCCTGGAGTGCGCCTAGGCAGGGGCGAGATCAGCCCCAGCATTTT. Protein product: CAWSAPRQGRDQPQHF.

This chain links TRBV19 with TRBJ2-3; possibly TRBD2 for D (6 bases). The CDR3 runs 15 residues. Trimming pared 3 bases from V and 1 base from J, leaving 11 bases between. Germline V gene lookup returns CDR1 LNHDA and CDR2 SQIVND (reference sequence). CDR3 loop: CASSIWREGTDTQYF. DNA of the CDR3: TGTGCCAGTAGTATCTGGCGGGAAGGCACAGATACGCAGTATTTT.

This clone was seen a few times. The chain couples TRBV29-1 to TRBJ2-5, with 10 bases fitting TRBD1. The germline V gene has CDR1 SQVTM and CDR2 ANQGSEA. Losses at the gene ends were 2 bases for V and 5 bases for J; bases not matched to a gene: 8. CDR3 length: 15 amino acids. CDR3 nucleotide sequence: TGCAGCGTTGAATCCCCCGGGACAGGGGAGGAGACCCAGTACTTC. It yields the protein CSVESPGTGEETQYF.

This chain joins TRBV27 and TRBJ2-7, with 7 bases lining up with TRBD1. Germline V gene data show CDR1 as MNHEY and CDR2 as SMNVEV (reference sequence). This CDR3 spans 15 amino acids. Unmatched junction bases numbered 12, after V lost 5 bases and J lost 5 bases. The CDR3 nucleotides read TGTGCCAGCAGTCGCGCAGGGGGTTCGTTTAACGAGCAGTACTTC. Its protein product is CASSRAGGSFNEQYF.

V is TRBV5-1 and J is TRBJ1-2, with TRBD1 as a possible D gene (6 bases). There are 14 residues in the CDR3. Per the germline V gene, CDR1 is SGHRS and CDR2 is YFSETQ. The V end was cut by 6 bases, the J end by 3 bases, with 15 bases between. CDR3 in DNA: TGCGCCAGCACCCCCTCACAGGGCCACTATGGCTACACCTTC. The encoded protein is CASTPSQGHYGYTF.

V usage is TRBV9 and J usage is TRBJ1-1; D uncertain. Germline V gene sequence: CDR1 SGDLS, CDR2 YYNGEE. This CDR3 has 17 amino acids. The V and J ends lost 4 bases and 1 base respectively, with 20 bases between them. CDR3: CASSTRWEGGKNTEAFF. The CDR3, as DNA: TGTGCCAGCAGCACCCGGTGGGAGGGCGGGAAGAACACTGAAGCTTTCTTT.

The chain employs TRBV4-1 and TRBJ1-1, with D perhaps matching TRBD1 (5 bases). The V gene lost 4 bases and the J gene lost 1 base, with 10 bases spanning the gap. The CDR3 sequence is 14 residues long. CDR1 and CDR2 from the germline V gene are MGHRA and YSYEKL. CDR3 protein: CASSPRGGNTEAFF. The CDR3 coding sequence is TGCGCCAGCAGCCCCCGGGGGGGGAACACTGAAGCTTTCTTT.

CDR3 protein: CASSLGQGAYPRATGELFF. The DNA for the CDR3 is TGTGCCAGCAGCTTGGGACAGGGGGCCTACCCTCGGGCCACCGGGGAGCTGTTTTTT. The rearrangement uses TRBV5-4 and TRBJ2-2, with TRBD1 matching 10 bases. CDR3 length: 19 amino acids. The junction had 12 bases not matched to a gene; V was cut back by 0 bases and J by 4 bases. The germline gives CDR1 SGHNT, CDR2 YYREEE (reference sequence).

The chain uses TRBV3-1 (or the pseudogene TRBV3-2) and TRBJ2-7, with 10 bases identical to TRBD2. Germline-derived CDR1 and CDR2 are LGHDT and YNNKEL (reference sequence). CDR3 size: 15 residues. V shed 2 bases and J 7 bases; nucleotides not matched to a gene: 8. The CDR3 loop reads CASSQLAGGVSEQYF. The CDR3 region has the DNA TGTGCCAGCAGCCAATTAGCGGGAGGAGTAAGTGAGCAGTACTTC.